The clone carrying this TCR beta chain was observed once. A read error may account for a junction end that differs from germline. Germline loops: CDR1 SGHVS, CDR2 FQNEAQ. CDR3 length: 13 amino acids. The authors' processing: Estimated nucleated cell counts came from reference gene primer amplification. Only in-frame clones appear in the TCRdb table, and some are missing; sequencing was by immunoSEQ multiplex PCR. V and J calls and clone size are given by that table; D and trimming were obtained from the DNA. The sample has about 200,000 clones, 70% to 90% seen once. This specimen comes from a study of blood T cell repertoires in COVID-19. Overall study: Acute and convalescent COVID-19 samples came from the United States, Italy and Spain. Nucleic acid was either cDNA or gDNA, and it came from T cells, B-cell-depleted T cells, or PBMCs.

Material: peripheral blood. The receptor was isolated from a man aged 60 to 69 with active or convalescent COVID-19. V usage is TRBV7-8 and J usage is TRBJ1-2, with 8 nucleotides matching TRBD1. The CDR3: CASSLLPGTGGTF. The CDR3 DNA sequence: TGTGCCAGCAGCTTACTTCCGGGTACAGGGGGAACTTTC.